The T cell receptor beta chain under discussion was sequenced for a study of tumor and adjacent non-tumor tissue in lung cancer. About the study: Aged about 31 to 80 years, patients included 9 to 11 men and about five women with stage I to III disease. Samples averaged approximately 4.2 million productive TCRbeta reads each. General study points: Tumor tissue had significantly higher TCR diversity than normal lung.

V was cut by 0 bases and J by 2 bases, with 19 bases left in between. Germline V gene lookup returns CDR1 PRHDT and CDR2 FYEKMQ (reference sequence). The CDR3 totals 19 residues. No cell sorting was done before RNA was extracted from the tissue. The library came from three nested PCR rounds adapted from ARM-PCR protocols. Each CDR3 protein gets one entry after TCRdb re-called the multiplex PCR reads with MiXCR. In the table there are about 81,000 distinct CDR3 sequences, 55% to 75% of which are singletons. This clonotype showed up many times. As yet, its antigen is unknown. The source is a woman in her thirties or forties with non-small cell lung cancer. Material: lung tumor tissue. V gene TRBV13 combines with J gene TRBJ2-2; possibly TRBD2 for D (6 bases). CDR3 DNA: TGTGCCAGCAGCTTAGGACTAGCCACTCCATCACAAAACACCGGGGAGCTGTTTTTT. Residues: CASSLGLATPSQNTGELFF.